This T cell receptor (beta chain) was retrieved from a study of CD8 T cells in ankylosing spondylitis. Between the trimmed V and J ends, which lost 6 bases and 3 bases, there was a span of 11 bases. Germline V gene data show CDR1 as SEHNR and CDR2 as FQNEAQ (reference sequence). CDR3 length: 13 residues. TCRdb re-derived calls from the 5' RACE reads in MiXCR, one entry per CDR3 protein. The sample has roughly 170,000 distinct CDR3 sequences, just over 9.5% seen once. This TCR came from a female donor with ankylosing spondylitis or in good health (not recorded which). Sequenced: blood, either unsorted or a sorted T cell fraction (not recorded which). V and J are TRBV7-9 and TRBJ2-5, with D unclear. CDR3 protein: CASSSDLEETQYF. The CDR3 nucleotides read TGTGCCAGCAGTTCGGACCTAGAAGAGACCCAGTACTTC.